This T cell receptor beta chain was recovered during a study of T-cell memory formation after mild COVID-19. General observations from the study: CD4+ clones that contracted lay mainly in CM and EM; CD8+ ones lay in EMRA. Clones from the second wave (peaking day 37) had unconfirmed SARS-CoV-2 specificity.

V was cut by 4 bases and J by 8 bases, with 15 bases left in between. The germline V gene encodes CDR1 DFQATT and CDR2 SNEGSKA (reference sequence). CDR3 size: 13 residues. Employing constant-segment primers, 5'RACE generated TCR alpha and TCR beta cDNA libraries bearing sample barcodes and UMIs. TCRdb fed the 5' RACE reads into MiXCR, producing one record per CDR3 protein. The repertoire holds hundreds of thousands of distinct CDR3 sequences, with roughly 21% as singletons. Notes on this clonotype: Its specificity is unknown.

Sequencing was carried out using PBMCs or a T cell subset sorted from them (not recorded which). This sequence joins TRBV20-1 and TRBJ2-1; D remains unclear. The TCR sequence derives from an adult woman who had mild COVID-19 (a few samples of this study predate the infection). Cell type and time point are not known. This chain's CDR3 is CSATLPGEDEQFF. The CDR3 DNA reads TGCAGTGCTACCCTCCCTGGGGAAGATGAGCAGTTCTTC.